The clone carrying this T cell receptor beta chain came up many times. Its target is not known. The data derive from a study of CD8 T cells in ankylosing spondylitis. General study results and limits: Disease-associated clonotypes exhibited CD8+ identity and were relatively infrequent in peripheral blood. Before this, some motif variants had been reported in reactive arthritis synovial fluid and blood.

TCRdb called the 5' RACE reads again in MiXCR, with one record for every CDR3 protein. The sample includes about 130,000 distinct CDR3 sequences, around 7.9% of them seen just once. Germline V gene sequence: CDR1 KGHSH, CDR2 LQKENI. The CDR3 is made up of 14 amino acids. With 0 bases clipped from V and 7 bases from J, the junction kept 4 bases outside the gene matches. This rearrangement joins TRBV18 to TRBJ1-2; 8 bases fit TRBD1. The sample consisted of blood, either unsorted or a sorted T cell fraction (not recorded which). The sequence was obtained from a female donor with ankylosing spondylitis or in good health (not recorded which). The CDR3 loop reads CASSPPNRGFGYTF. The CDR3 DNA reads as TGTGCCAGCTCACCACCGAACAGGGGGTTTGGCTACACCTTC.